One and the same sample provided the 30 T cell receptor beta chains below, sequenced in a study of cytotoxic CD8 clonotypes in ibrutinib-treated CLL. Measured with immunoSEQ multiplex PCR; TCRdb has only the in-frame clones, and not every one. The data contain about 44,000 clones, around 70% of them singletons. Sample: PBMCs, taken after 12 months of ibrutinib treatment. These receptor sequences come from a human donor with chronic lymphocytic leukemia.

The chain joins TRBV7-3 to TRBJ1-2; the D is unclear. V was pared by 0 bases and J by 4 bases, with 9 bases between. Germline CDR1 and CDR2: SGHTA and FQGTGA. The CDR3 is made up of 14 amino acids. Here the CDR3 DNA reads TGTGCCAGCAGCTTAACTGAAGGGTCCTATGGCTACACCTTC. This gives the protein CASSLTEGSYGYTF.

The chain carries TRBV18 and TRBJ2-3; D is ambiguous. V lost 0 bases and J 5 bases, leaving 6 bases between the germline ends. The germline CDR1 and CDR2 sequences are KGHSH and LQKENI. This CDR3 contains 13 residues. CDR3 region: CASSPPSVDTQYF. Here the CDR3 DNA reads TGTGCCAGCTCACCACCGTCGGTAGATACGCAGTATTTT.

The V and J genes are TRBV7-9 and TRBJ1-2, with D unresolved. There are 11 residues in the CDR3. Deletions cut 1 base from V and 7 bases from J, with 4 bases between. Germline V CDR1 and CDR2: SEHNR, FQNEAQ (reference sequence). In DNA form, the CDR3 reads TGTGCCAGCAGCTTAGTAGGTGGCTACACCTTC. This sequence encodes CASSLVGGYTF.

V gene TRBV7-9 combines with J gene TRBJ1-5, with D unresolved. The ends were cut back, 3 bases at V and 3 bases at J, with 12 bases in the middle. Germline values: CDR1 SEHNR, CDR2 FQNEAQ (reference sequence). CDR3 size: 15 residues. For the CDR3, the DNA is TGTGCCAGCAGCTTGGATGGACGAGACAATCAGCCCCAGCATTTT. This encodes CASSLDGRDNQPQHF.

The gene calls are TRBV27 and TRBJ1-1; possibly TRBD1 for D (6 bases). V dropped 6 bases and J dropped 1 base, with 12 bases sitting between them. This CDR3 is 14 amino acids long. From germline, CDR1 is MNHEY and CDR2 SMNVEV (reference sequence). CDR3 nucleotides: TGTGCCAGCAGGGGACGGACAGAGAACACTGAAGCTTTCTTT. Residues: CASRGRTENTEAFF.

The CDR3 DNA reads TGTGCCAGCAGCGGCTCTAGCGGGGGGGATCAGAGGGAGCTGTTTTTT. It yields the protein CASSGSSGGDQRELFF. This chain links TRBV7-9 with TRBJ2-2; 12 positions match TRBD2. Trimming at V came to 5 bases and at J to 9 bases, leaving 10 bases not matched to a gene. CDR1 is SEHNR, CDR2 FQNEAQ, per germline (reference sequence). This CDR3 contains 16 residues. The whole variable domain, remainder taken from reference TRBV7-9 and TRBJ2-2, is DTGVSQNPRHKITKRGQNVTFRCDPISEHNRLYWYRQTLGQGPEFLTYFQNEAQLEKSRLLSDRFSAERPKGSFSTLEIQRTEQGDSAMYLCASSGSSGGDQRELFFGEGSRLTVL.

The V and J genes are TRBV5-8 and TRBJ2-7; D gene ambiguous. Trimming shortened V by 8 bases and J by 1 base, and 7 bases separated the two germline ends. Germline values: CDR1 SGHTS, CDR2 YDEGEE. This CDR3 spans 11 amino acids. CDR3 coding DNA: TGTGCCAGTATTGGGTCCTACGAGCAGTACTTC. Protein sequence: CASIGSYEQYF.

The CDR3 nucleotides are TGTGCCAGCAGTTCGACAGGGAACACTGAAGCTTTCTTT. Translating it yields CASSSTGNTEAFF. V and J are TRBV6-1 and TRBJ1-1, with D perhaps matching TRBD1 (6 bases). Deletions cut 5 bases from V and 1 base from J, with 8 bases between. The CDR3 consists of 13 residues. The germline V gene encodes CDR1 MNHNS and CDR2 SASEGT.

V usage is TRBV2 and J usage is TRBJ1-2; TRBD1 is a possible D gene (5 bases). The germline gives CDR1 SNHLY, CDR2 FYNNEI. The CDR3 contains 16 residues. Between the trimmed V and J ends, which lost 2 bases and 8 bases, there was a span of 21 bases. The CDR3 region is CASSELGGTERGGYTF. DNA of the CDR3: TGTGCCAGCAGTGAATTGGGGGGAACAGAAAGGGGAGGCTACACCTTC.

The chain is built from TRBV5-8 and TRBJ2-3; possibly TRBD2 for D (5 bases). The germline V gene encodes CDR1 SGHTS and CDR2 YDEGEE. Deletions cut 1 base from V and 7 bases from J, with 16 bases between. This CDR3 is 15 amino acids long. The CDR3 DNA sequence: TGTGCCAGCAGCTTGAGTACAGCCTGGAGGAATACGCAGTATTTT. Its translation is CASSLSTAWRNTQYF.

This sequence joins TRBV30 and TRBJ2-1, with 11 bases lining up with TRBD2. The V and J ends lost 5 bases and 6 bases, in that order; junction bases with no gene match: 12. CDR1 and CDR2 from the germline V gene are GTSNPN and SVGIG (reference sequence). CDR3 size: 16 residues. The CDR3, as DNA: TGTGCCTGGGATCCTATAGCGGGGGGGCCTCTCAATGAGCAGTTCTTC. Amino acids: CAWDPIAGGPLNEQFF. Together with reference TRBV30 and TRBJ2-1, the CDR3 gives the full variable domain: SQTIHQWPATLVQPVGSPLSLECTVEGTSNPNLYWYRQAAGRGLQLLFYSVGIGQISSEVPQNLSASRPQDRQFILSSKKLLLSDSGFYLCAWDPIAGGPLNEQFFGPGTRLTVL.

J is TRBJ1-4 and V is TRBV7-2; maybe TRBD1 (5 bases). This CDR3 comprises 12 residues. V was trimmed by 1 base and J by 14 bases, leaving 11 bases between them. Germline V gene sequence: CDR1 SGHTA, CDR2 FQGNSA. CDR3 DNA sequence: TGTGCCAGCAGCTTAGATAGGGAGGGGCTGTTTTTT. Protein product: CASSLDREGLFF.

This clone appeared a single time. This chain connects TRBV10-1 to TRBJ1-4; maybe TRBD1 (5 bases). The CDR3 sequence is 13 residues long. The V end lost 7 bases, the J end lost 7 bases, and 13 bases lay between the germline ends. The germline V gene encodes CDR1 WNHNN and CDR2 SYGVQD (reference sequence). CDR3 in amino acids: CASTGGGGEKLFF. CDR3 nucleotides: TGCGCCAGCACTGGGGGGGGAGGTGAAAAACTGTTTTTT.

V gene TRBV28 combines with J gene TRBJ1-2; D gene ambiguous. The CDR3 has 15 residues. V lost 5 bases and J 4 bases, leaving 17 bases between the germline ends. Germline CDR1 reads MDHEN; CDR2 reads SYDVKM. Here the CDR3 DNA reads TGTGCCAGCAGTCCCCCCGGACCTTTTACCTATGGCTACACCTTC. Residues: CASSPPGPFTYGYTF.

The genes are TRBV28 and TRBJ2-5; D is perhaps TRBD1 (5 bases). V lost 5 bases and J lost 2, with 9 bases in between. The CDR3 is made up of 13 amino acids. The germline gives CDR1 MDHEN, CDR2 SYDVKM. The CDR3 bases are TGTGCCAGCAGTCGGACAATACAAGAGACCCAGTACTTC. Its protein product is CASSRTIQETQYF. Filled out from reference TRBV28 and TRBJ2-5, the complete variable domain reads DVKVTQSSRYLVKRTGEKVFLECVQDMDHENMFWYRQDPGLGLRLIYFSYDVKMKEKGDIPEGYSVSREKKERFSLILESASTNQTSMYLCASSRTIQETQYFGPGTRLLVL.

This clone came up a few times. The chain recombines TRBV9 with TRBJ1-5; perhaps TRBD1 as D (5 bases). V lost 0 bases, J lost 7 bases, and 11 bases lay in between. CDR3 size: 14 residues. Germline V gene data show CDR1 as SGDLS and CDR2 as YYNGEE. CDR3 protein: CASSVAGDGQPQHF. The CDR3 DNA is TGTGCCAGCAGCGTAGCGGGGGATGGCCAGCCCCAGCATTTT.

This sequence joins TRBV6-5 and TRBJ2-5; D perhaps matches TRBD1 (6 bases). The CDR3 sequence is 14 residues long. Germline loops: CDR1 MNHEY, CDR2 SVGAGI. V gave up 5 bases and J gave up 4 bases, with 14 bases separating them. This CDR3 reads CASSTRTGTETQYF. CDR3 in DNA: TGTGCCAGCAGTACTCGAACAGGGACAGAGACCCAGTACTTC.

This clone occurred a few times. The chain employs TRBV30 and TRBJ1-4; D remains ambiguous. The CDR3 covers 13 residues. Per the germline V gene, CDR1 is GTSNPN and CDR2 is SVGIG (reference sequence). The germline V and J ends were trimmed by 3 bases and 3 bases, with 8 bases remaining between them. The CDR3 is CAWSPGANEKLFF. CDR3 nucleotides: TGTGCCTGGAGCCCAGGAGCTAATGAAAAACTGTTTTTT.

The CDR3 bases are TGTGCCAGCAGCGTACAGACTAGCGGGGGGGCTAGGACAGATACGCAGTATTTT. Protein sequence: CASSVQTSGGARTDTQYF. J is TRBJ2-3 and V is TRBV9, with 14 bases that match TRBD2. The CDR3 runs 18 residues. In germline, CDR1 is SGDLS, CDR2 YYNGEE. The J segment lost 3 bases and the V segment lost 1 base, leaving 7 bases of the junction unmatched.

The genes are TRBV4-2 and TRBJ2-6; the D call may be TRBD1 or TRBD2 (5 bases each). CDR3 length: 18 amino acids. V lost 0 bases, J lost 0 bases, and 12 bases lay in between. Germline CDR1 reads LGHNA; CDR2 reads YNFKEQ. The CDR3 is CASSQDGTASSGANVLTF. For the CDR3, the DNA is TGTGCCAGCAGCCAAGATGGGACGGCTAGCTCTGGGGCCAACGTCCTGACTTTC.

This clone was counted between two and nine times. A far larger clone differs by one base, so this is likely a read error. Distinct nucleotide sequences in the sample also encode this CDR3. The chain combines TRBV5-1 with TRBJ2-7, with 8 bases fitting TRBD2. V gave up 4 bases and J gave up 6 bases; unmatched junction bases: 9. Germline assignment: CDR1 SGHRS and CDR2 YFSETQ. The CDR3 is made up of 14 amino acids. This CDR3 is CASSPGRGSREQYF. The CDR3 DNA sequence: TGCGCCAGCAGCCCCGGGAGGGGGTCTCGCGAGCAGTACTTC. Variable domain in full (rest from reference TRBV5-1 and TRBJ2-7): KAGVTQTPRYLIKTRGQQVTLSCSPISGHRSVSWYQQTPGQGLQFLFEYFSETQRNKGNFPGRFSGRQFSNSRSEMNVSTLELGDSALYLCASSPGRGSREQYFGPGTRLTVT.

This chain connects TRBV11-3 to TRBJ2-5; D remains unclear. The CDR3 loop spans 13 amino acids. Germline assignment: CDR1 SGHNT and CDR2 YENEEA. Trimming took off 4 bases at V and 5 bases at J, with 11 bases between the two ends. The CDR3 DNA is TGTGCCAGCAGCTCCTCCGATGGTGAGACCCAGTACTTC. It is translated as CASSSSDGETQYF.

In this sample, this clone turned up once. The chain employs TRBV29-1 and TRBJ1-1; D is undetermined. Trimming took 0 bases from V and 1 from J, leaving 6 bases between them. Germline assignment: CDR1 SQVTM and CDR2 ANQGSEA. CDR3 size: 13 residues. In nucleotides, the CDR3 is TGCAGCGTTGAAGAAAAGGCGAACACTGAAGCTTTCTTT. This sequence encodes CSVEEKANTEAFF.

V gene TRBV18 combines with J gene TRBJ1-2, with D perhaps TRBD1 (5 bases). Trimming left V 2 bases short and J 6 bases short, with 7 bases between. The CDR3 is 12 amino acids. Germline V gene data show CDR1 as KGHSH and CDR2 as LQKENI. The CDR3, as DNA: TGTGCCAGCTCACCAGCGGGGGATGGCTACACCTTC. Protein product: CASSPAGDGYTF.

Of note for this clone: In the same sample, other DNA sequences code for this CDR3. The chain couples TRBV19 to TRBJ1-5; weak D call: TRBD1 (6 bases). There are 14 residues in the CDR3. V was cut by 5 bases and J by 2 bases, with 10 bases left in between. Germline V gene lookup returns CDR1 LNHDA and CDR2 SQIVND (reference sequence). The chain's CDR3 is CASSPRGGNQPQHF. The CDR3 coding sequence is TGTGCCAGTAGTCCCAGGGGCGGCAATCAGCCCCAGCATTTT.

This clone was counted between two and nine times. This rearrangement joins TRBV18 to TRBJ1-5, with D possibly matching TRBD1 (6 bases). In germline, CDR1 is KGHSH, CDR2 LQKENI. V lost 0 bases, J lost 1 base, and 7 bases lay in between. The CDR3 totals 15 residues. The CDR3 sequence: CASSPPGQSNQPQHF. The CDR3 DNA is TGTGCCAGCTCACCACCCGGACAGAGCAATCAGCCCCAGCATTTT.

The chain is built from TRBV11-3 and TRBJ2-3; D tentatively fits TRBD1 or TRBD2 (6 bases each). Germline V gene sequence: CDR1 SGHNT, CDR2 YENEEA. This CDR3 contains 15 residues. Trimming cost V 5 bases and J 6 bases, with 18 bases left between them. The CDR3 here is CASSNRDGGLDTQYF. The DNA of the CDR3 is TGTGCCAGCAGCAACCGGGACGGGGGCCTCGATACGCAGTATTTT.

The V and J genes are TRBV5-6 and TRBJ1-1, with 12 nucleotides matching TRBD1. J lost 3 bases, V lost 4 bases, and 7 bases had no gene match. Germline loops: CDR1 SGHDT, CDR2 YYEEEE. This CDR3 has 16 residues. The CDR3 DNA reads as TGTGCCAGCAGCCCCGGGACAGGGGGCTGGGACACTGAAGCTTTCTTT. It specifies CASSPGTGGWDTEAFF.

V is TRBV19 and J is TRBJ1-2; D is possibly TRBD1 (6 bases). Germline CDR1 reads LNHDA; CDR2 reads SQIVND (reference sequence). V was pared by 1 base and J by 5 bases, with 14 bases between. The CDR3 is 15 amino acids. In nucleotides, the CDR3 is TGTGCCAGTAGTATAGGACAGGAGCACTCATATGGCTACACCTTC. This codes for CASSIGQEHSYGYTF.

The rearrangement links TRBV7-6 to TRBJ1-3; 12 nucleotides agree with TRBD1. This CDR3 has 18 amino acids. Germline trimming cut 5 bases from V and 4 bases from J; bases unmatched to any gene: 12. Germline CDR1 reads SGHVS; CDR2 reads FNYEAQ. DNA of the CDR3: TGTGCCAGCAGCACCGGGACAGGGGGCGAAGTAGTAGGAAACACCATATATTTT. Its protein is CASSTGTGGEVVGNTIYF.